The source of this TCR beta chain is a study of T cell responses to AZD1222 COVID-19 vaccine. Remarks on this clone: Its antigen is currently unknown. A junction end diverges from the germline sequence, so it may reflect a read error.

This CDR3 comprises 16 residues. Germline CDR1 and CDR2: SGHNT and YENEEA. Whole-study findings and limits: Repertoire collection took place solely once the T cell response had peaked. Targeting of unmutated variant regions was reportedly seen in nearly half of spike-specific TCRs.

Sequencing was performed with immunoSEQ multiplex PCR; in TCRdb, only in-frame clones are kept and a portion is missing. The sample consists of under 130,000 clones, 82% of them appearing once. This chain uses TRBV11-3 with TRBJ2-1; 9 nucleotides match TRBD1. This specimen consisted of peripheral blood, obtained on day 0 of AZD1222 vaccination. This clonotype originated in an adult in good health. CDR3 amino acids: CASSLEGTGIGNEQFF. In nucleotides, the CDR3 is TGTGCCAGCAGCCTAGAGGGGACAGGGATCGGGAATGAGCAGTTCTTC.